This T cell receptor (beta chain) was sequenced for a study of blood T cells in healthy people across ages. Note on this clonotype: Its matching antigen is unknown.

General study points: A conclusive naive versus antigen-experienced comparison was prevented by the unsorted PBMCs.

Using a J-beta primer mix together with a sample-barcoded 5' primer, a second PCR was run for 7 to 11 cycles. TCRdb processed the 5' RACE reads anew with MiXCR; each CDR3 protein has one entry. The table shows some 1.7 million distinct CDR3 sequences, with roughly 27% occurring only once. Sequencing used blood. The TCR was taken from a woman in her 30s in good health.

In DNA form, the CDR3 reads TGTGCCAGCAATTTAGGGCAGGGAAAAACTGAAGCTTTCTTT. Translating gives CASNLGQGKTEAFF. V gene TRBV11-2 combines with J gene TRBJ1-1; D may be TRBD1 (5 bases). The V end was cut by 7 bases, the J end by 5 bases, with 17 bases between. This CDR3 has 14 residues. Per germline, CDR1 SGHAT and CDR2 FQNNGV.